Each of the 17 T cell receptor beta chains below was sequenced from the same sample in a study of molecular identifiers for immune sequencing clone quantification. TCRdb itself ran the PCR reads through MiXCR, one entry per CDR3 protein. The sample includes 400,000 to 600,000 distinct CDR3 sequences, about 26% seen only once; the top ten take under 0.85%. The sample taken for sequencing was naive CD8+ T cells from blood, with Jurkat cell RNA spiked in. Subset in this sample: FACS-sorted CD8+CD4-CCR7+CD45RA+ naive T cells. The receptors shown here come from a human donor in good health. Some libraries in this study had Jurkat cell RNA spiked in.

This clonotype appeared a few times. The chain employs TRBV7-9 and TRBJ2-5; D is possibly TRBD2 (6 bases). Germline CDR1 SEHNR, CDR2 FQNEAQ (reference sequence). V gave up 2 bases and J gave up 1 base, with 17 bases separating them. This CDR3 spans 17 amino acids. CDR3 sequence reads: CASSLKGLTLSQETQYF. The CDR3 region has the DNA TGTGCCAGCAGCTTAAAGGGACTCACCCTGTCCCAAGAGACCCAGTACTTC.

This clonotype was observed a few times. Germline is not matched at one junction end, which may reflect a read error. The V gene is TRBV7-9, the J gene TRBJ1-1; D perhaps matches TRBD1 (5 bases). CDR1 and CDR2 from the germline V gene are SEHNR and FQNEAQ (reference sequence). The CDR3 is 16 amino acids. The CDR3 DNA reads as TGTGCCCGCAGCTCGCGGGGGGGGAGGATGAACACTGAAGCTTTCTTT. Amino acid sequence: CARSSRGGRMNTEAFF.

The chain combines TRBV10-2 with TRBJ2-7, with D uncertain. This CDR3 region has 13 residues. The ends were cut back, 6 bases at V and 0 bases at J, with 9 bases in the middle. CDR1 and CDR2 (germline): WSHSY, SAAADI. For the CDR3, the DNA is TGCGCCAGCAGGACACACAGCTCCTACGAGCAGTACTTC. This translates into CASRTHSSYEQYF.

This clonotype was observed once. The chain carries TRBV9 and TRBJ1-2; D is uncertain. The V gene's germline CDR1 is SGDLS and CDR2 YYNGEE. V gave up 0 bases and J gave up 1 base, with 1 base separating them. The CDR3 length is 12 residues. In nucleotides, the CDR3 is TGTGCCAGCAGCGTAGATAACTATGGCTACACCTTC. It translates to CASSVDNYGYTF.

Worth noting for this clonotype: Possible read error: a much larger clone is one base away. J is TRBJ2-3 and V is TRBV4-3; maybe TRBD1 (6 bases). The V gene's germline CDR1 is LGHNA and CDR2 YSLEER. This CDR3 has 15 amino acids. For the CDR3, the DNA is TGCGCCAGCAGCCCCTTAGGGGGAGACACAGTTACGCAGTATTTT. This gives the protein CASSPLGGDTVTQYF.

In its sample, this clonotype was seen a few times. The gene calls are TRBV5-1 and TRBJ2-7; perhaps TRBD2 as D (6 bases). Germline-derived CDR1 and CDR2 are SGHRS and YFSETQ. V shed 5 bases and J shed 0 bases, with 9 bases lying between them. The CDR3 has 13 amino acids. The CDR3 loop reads CASRVAVSYEQYF. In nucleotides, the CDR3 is TGCGCCAGCAGGGTAGCGGTCTCCTACGAGCAGTACTTC.

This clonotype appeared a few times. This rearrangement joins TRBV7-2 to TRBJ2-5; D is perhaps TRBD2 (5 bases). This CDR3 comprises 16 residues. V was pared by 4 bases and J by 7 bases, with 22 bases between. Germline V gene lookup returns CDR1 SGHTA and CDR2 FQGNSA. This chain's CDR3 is CASSSLEGLVGGTQYF. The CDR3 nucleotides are TGTGCCAGCAGCTCCCTGGAAGGGTTGGTAGGAGGGACCCAGTACTTC.

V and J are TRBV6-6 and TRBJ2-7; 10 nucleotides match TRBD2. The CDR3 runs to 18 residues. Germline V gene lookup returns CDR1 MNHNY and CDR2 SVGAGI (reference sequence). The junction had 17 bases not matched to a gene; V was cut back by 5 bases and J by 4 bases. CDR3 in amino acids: CASSPSSSGRKSLYEQYF. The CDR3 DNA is TGTGCCAGCAGTCCTAGTAGTAGCGGGAGGAAATCCCTTTACGAGCAGTACTTC.

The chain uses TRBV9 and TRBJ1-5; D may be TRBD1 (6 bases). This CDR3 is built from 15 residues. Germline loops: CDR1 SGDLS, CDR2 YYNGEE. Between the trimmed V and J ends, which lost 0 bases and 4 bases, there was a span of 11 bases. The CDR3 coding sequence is TGTGCCAGCAGCGTAGGAGGGGGGGCTAATCAGCCCCAGCATTTT. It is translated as CASSVGGGANQPQHF. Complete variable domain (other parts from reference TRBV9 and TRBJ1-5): DSGVTQTPKHLITATGQRVTLRCSPRSGDLSVYWYQQSLDQGLQFLIQYYNGEERAKGNILERFSAQQFPDLHSELNLSSLELGDSALYFCASSVGGGANQPQHFGDGTRLSIL.

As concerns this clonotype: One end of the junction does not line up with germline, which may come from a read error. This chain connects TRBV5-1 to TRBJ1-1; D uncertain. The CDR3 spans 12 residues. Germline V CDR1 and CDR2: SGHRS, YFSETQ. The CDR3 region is CASSFANTEASF. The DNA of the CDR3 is TGCGCCAGCAGCTTTGCGAACACTGAAGCTTCCTTT.

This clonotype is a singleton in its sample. The DNA of the CDR3 is TGTGCCTGCACCCCAAAAGGGGACGGAAGAATCACAGATACGCAGTATTTT. Its protein is CACTPKGDGRITDTQYF. J is TRBJ2-3 and V is TRBV27; D tentatively reads TRBD1 or TRBD2 (5 bases each). Per the germline V gene, CDR1 is MNHEY and CDR2 is SMNVEV (reference sequence). This CDR3 has 17 residues. V lost 11 bases, J lost 2 bases, and 26 bases lay in between.

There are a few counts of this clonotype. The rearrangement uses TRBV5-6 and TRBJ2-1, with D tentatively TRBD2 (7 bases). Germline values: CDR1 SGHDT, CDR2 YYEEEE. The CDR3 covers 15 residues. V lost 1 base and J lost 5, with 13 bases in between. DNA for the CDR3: TGTGCCAGCAGCTTGCGGACGGGGGGCCACAATGAGCAGTTCTTC. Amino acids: CASSLRTGGHNEQFF.

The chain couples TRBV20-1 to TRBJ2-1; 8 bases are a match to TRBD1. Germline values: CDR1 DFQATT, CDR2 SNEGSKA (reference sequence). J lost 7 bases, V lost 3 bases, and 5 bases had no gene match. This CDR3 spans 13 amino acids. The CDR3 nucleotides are TGCAGTGCTAGGACTTACAGGGGGAATGAGCAGTTCTTC. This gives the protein CSARTYRGNEQFF.

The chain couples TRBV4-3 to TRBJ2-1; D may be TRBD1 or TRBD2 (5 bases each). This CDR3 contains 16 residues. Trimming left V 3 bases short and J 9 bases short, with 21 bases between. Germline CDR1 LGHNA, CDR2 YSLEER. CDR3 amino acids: CASSQAGSSLAGEQFF. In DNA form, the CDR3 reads TGCGCCAGCAGCCAGGCAGGGAGTTCCCTTGCGGGTGAGCAGTTCTTC.

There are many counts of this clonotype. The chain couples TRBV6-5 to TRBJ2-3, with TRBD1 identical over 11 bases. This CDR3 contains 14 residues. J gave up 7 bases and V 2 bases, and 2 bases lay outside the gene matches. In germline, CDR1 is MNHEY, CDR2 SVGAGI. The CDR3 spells CASSYGQGANTQYF. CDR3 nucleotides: TGTGCCAGCAGTTACGGACAGGGGGCTAATACGCAGTATTTT.

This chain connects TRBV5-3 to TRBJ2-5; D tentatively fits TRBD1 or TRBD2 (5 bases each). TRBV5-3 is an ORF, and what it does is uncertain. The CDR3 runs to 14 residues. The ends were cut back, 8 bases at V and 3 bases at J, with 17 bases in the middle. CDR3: CASSGWGSKETQYF. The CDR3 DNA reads TGTGCCAGCAGCGGCTGGGGGAGCAAAGAGACCCAGTACTTC.

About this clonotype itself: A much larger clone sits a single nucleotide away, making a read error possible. The CDR3 sequence: CSVEGLADRAVLEQFF. The CDR3 region has the DNA TGCAGCGTTGAAGGTTTAGCGGACAGGGCGGTTCTTGAGCAGTTCTTC. The rearrangement joins TRBV29-1 to TRBJ2-1, with 8 bases fitting TRBD1. The J segment lost 9 bases and the V segment lost 1 base, leaving 14 bases of the junction unmatched. CDR1 and CDR2 (germline): SQVTM, ANQGSEA. There are 16 residues in the CDR3.